This T cell receptor beta chain is drawn from a study of blood T cell repertoires in COVID-19. Across the study: PBMCs, B-cell-depleted T cells, or T cells provided the cDNA or gDNA that made up the material.

Assay: immunoSEQ multiplex PCR; the TCRdb copy retains only in-frame clones and omits some. The table shows around 140,000 clones, with 80% to 90% occurring only once. The sample taken for sequencing was peripheral blood. The origin of this receptor is a man aged 45-60 years with active or convalescent COVID-19.

The CDR3 nucleotides are TGTGCCAGCTCACCTCGACCACTCCTGGACAGGGCCACAGATACGCAGTATTTT. Amino acids: CASSPRPLLDRATDTQYF. The chain joins TRBV18 to TRBJ2-3; 8 bases map to TRBD1. Trimming removed 3 bases from V and 2 bases from J; junction bases left unmatched: 13. There are 18 residues in the CDR3. Per germline, CDR1 KGHSH and CDR2 LQKENI.